This TCR beta chain was captured by sequencing in a study of blood T cell repertoires in COVID-19. In the study overall: Collection of acute and convalescent COVID-19 samples took place in the United States, Italy and Spain.

Participants came from about 24 US areas, aged about 18 to 90 years. In the study's own analysis: From reference gene primer amplification, estimates of nucleated cell counts were derived. Sequenced by immunoSEQ multiplex PCR; TCRdb stores in-frame clones only, minus some. The DNA gave D and trimming, while V, J and clone size come from that table. Among roughly 400,000 clones listed, around nine tenths were seen once. Sequenced input: PBMCs or T cells enriched from blood (not recorded which). This TCR derives from a woman aged 45-65 years who had recovered from COVID-19.

CDR3: CASSRSGTNYGYTF. The CDR3 bases are TGTGCCAGCTCACGGAGCGGCACTAACTATGGCTACACCTTC. The genes are TRBV18 and TRBJ1-2; D is ambiguous. This CDR3 is 14 amino acids long. Germline CDR1 is KGHSH and CDR2 is LQKENI. Trimming shortened V by 4 bases and J by 0 bases, and 9 bases separated the two germline ends.